The clone carrying this T cell receptor (beta chain) was detected only a few times. This specimen comes from a study of T cells in Graves' hyperthyroidism and ophthalmopathy. RNA transcripts served as the template for amplifying TCR beta CDR3 regions. The study used the HTBI primer set for a first-round RT-PCR of the TCR CDR3. TCRdb called the multiplex PCR reads again in MiXCR, with one record for every CDR3 protein. The repertoire holds about 640,000 distinct CDR3 sequences, with about 14% as singletons. Germline V gene sequence: CDR1 MNHNS, CDR2 SASEGT. The CDR3 is made up of 13 amino acids. Trimming took off 2 bases at V and 10 bases at J, with 12 bases between the two ends. Diagnoses used clinical symptoms, serum thyroxine and TRAb, thyroid ultrasound and orbital computed tomography.

Sequences were obtained from blood. This chain connects TRBV6-1 to TRBJ2-1; tentatively, D is TRBD2 (6 bases). This receptor was taken from a woman aged 50 to 60 with Graves' ophthalmopathy. CDR3 sequence reads: CASSEYPEGEQFF. The CDR3 coding sequence is TGTGCCAGCAGTGAATACCCGGAGGGGGAGCAGTTCTTC.